These 21 T cell receptor beta chains originate from one sample sequenced in a study of OX40 agonist ivuxolimab in advanced cancers. Preparation of the library involved the immunoSEQ multiplex PCR assay. This immuneACCESS table, as held by TCRdb, lists in-frame sequences with V and J called but not all clones. Of the missing ones, under half trace to an unresolved V gene in checked studies; the others have no known cause. This sample lists just under 45,000 clones; 80% were detected once. Roughly 4% of the sample is held by the ten biggest clonotypes. The sample here was CD4+ or CD8+ T cells sorted from blood, taken in a trial of the OX40 agonist ivuxolimab. Receptor source: an adult with an advanced solid tumor such as melanoma, head and neck, liver or kidney cancer.

This clone was found a few times. The genes are TRBV7-2 and TRBJ2-1; D uncertain. The CDR3 has 15 amino acids. V lost 0 bases to trimming and J lost 0 bases, with 6 bases between them. The V gene's germline CDR1 is SGHTA and CDR2 FQGNSA. This CDR3 is CASSLAFGSYNEQFF. The CDR3, as DNA: TGTGCCAGCAGCTTAGCGTTCGGCTCCTACAATGAGCAGTTCTTC.

The gene calls are TRBV20-1 and TRBJ1-1, with a weak D call TRBD1 (6 bases). Trimming stripped 3 bases from V and 4 bases from J, with 6 bases between. The CDR3 spans 11 residues. The V gene's germline CDR1 is DFQATT and CDR2 SNEGSKA (reference sequence). The CDR3 is CSARGATEAFF. The CDR3 DNA follows: TGCAGTGCTAGGGGGGCCACTGAAGCTTTCTTT.

This clone is a singleton in its sample. This chain connects TRBV5-4 to TRBJ1-1; TRBD1 is a possible D gene (5 bases). Germline assignment: CDR1 SGHNT and CDR2 YYREEE (reference sequence). CDR3 size: 13 residues. The V gene lost 3 bases and the J gene lost 1 base, with 7 bases spanning the gap. For the CDR3, the DNA is TGTGCCAGCAGCTGGCAGGGGAACACTGAAGCTTTCTTT. Its translation: CASSWQGNTEAFF.

V usage is TRBV7-2 and J usage is TRBJ2-4; D may be TRBD1 (6 bases). V was cut by 7 bases and J by 4 bases, with 14 bases left in between. The V gene's germline CDR1 is SGHTA and CDR2 FQGNSA. The CDR3 covers 14 residues. CDR3 DNA sequence: TGTGCCAGCAACCTGGGGACAAGTAAAAACATTCAGTACTTC. As protein: CASNLGTSKNIQYF.

Only one count was recorded for this clone. The DNA of the CDR3 is TGTGCCAGCAGCTTATACGGACTTTCGGAAAACACCATATATTTT. Encoded protein: CASSLYGLSENTIYF. The chain has TRBV11-3 and TRBJ1-3; D unclear. Trimming cost V 2 bases and J 6 bases, with 14 bases left between them. Germline V CDR1 and CDR2: SGHNT, YENEEA. This CDR3 region has 15 residues. The variable domain in full, with the rest retrieved from reference TRBV11-3 and TRBJ1-3, is EAGVVQSPRYKIIEKKQPVAFWCNPISGHNTLYWYLQNLGQGPELLIRYENEEAVDDSQLPKDRFSAERLKGVDSTLKIQPAELGDSAVYLCASSLYGLSENTIYFGEGSWLTVV.

Only one count was recorded for this clone. This sequence joins TRBV5-5 and TRBJ2-3, with 9 bases matching TRBD1. Germline V gives CDR1 SGHKS, CDR2 YYEKEE (reference sequence). J lost 10 bases, V lost 4 bases, and 16 bases had no gene match. The CDR3 is 16 amino acids. The CDR3 is CASSLRPSGQGNAQYF. DNA of the CDR3: TGTGCCAGCAGCCTCCGCCCTTCGGGACAGGGAAACGCGCAGTATTTT.

This clone has just a few counts. This rearrangement joins TRBV11-2 to TRBJ2-7, with unresolved D. Trimming removed 6 bases at V and 3 bases at J, with 15 bases between. This CDR3 is built from 14 residues. Per germline, CDR1 SGHAT and CDR2 FQNNGV. The CDR3 sequence is CASSFGSPLYEQYF. The DNA of the CDR3 is TGTGCCAGCAGTTTCGGGTCCCCTCTCTACGAGCAGTACTTC. Full variable domain (remainder filled in from reference TRBV11-2 and TRBJ2-7): EAGVAQSPRYKIIEKRQSVAFWCNPISGHATLYWYQQILGQGPKLLIQFQNNGVVDDSQLPKDRFSAERLKGVDSTLKIQPAKLEDSAVYLCASSFGSPLYEQYFGPGTRLTVT.

The gene calls are TRBV28 and TRBJ1-5; the match to TRBD1 covers 10 bases. Looked up from germline, CDR1 is MDHEN and CDR2 is SYDVKM. V gave up 5 bases and J gave up 3 bases; unmatched junction bases: 7. The CDR3 contains 16 residues. CDR3 sequence reads: CASSPGTGVPNQPQHF. Here the CDR3 DNA reads TGTGCCAGCAGTCCAGGGACAGGGGTACCCAATCAGCCCCAGCATTTT.

The chain recombines TRBV18 with TRBJ1-2; TRBD1 is a possible D gene (5 bases). Trimming took 6 bases from V and 0 from J, leaving 14 bases between them. This CDR3 has 15 residues. Per germline, CDR1 KGHSH and CDR2 LQKENI. The DNA of the CDR3 is TGTGCCAGCTCCCCGGGGAGGGGAGCTAACTATGGCTACACCTTC. Translating gives CASSPGRGANYGYTF. Combining the CDR3 with reference TRBV18 and TRBJ1-2 gives the whole variable domain NAGVMQNPRHLVRRRGQEARLRCSPMKGHSHVYWYRQLPEEGLKFMVYLQKENIIDESGMPKERFSAEFPKEGPSILRIQQVVRGDSAAYFCASSPGRGANYGYTFGSGTRLTVV.

This sequence joins TRBV5-5 and TRBJ2-2, with D possibly being TRBD2 (5 bases). Between the trimmed V and J ends, which lost 0 bases and 6 bases, there was a span of 12 bases. CDR1 is SGHKS, CDR2 YYEKEE, per germline (reference sequence). This CDR3 has 15 residues. CDR3 DNA: TGTGCCAGCAGCTTGGGCGGGCCCGGGTCCGGGGAGCTGTTTTTT. It codes for CASSLGGPGSGELFF.

The V and J genes are TRBV6-4 and TRBJ1-1; D gene uncertain. The CDR3 covers 14 residues. Trimming took 3 bases from V and 9 from J, leaving 17 bases between them. In germline, CDR1 is MRHNA, CDR2 SNTAGT. The DNA of the CDR3 is TGTGCCAGCAGTGAAAAATCGACGATCTTGAAAGCTTTCTTT. Amino acid sequence: CASSEKSTILKAFF.

The chain has TRBV10-3 and TRBJ1-3; a possible D gene is TRBD1 (6 bases). The CDR3 sequence is 13 residues long. CDR1 and CDR2 from the germline V gene are ENHRY and SYGVKD. Trimming removed 11 bases at V and 1 base at J, with 12 bases between. For the CDR3, the DNA is TGTGCCTCTACCGGGACATCTGGAAACACCATATATTTT. It translates to CASTGTSGNTIYF.

CDR3 DNA sequence: TGTGCCAGTAGTGTGACTAGCGGGCCTTCGGGGCAAGAGCAGTTCTTC. Amino acid sequence: CASSVTSGPSGQEQFF. The J gene is TRBJ2-1, the V gene TRBV19; 10 nucleotides agree with TRBD2. The germline V gene has CDR1 LNHDA and CDR2 SQIVND (reference sequence). The V segment lost 5 bases and the J segment 10 bases; nucleotides outside the gene matches: 14. This CDR3 is 16 amino acids long.

J is TRBJ2-3 and V is TRBV5-7; a possible D gene is TRBD2 (5 bases). TRBV5-7 is assigned to the ORF class and has an uncertain function. CDR3 length: 15 residues. V lost 0 bases, J lost 1 base, and 9 bases lay in between. This CDR3 is CASSLGRHGTDTQYF. CDR3 bases: TGTGCCAGCAGCTTGGGGAGGCATGGCACAGATACGCAGTATTTT.

This chain links TRBV28 with TRBJ2-7; D possibly corresponds to TRBD1 (5 bases). CDR1 and CDR2 from the germline V gene are MDHEN and SYDVKM. The ends were cut back, 5 bases at V and 6 bases at J, with 20 bases in the middle. The CDR3 runs to 15 residues. CDR3 region: CASSPPIAHRSEQYF. The CDR3, as DNA: TGTGCCAGCAGTCCCCCAATCGCCCACAGGAGCGAGCAGTACTTC.

The chain employs TRBV7-2 and TRBJ1-2; 8 bases map to TRBD1. This CDR3 has 20 amino acids. Unmatched junction bases numbered 22, after V lost 0 bases and J lost 7 bases. From germline, CDR1 is SGHTA and CDR2 FQGNSA. The CDR3 DNA sequence: TGTGCCAGCAGCTTAGCTGGGGTTCGACAGGGGACGATCCCAATAGGTGGCTACACCTTC. This encodes CASSLAGVRQGTIPIGGYTF.

This chain links TRBV2 with TRBJ2-5, with 7 bases aligning to TRBD1. Germline assignment: CDR1 SNHLY and CDR2 FYNNEI. V dropped 4 bases and J dropped 13; count of bases not matched to a gene: 3. The CDR3 runs 10 residues. CDR3 protein: CASSAGGSYF. CDR3 nucleotides: TGTGCCAGCAGTGCAGGGGGTTCGTACTTC.

The V gene is TRBV5-4, the J gene TRBJ2-5; D remains ambiguous. Germline V gene lookup returns CDR1 SGHNT and CDR2 YYREEE (reference sequence). V was shortened by 0 bases and J by 2 bases, with 5 bases between the two germline ends. This CDR3 is 13 amino acids long. CDR3: CASSLGEQETQYF. CDR3 bases: TGTGCCAGCAGCTTGGGAGAGCAAGAGACCCAGTACTTC. The complete variable domain, with remaining parts taken from reference TRBV5-4 and TRBJ2-5, reads ETGVTQSPTHLIKTRGQQVTLRCSSQSGHNTVSWYQQALGQGPQFIFQYYREEENGRGNFPPRFSGLQFPNYSSELNVNALELDDSALYLCASSLGEQETQYFGPGTRLLVL.

The chain recombines TRBV4-3 with TRBJ2-3; 7 bases line up with TRBD2. The J segment lost 3 bases and the V segment lost 1 base, leaving 4 bases of the junction unmatched. There are 15 residues in the CDR3. The germline V gene encodes CDR1 LGHNA and CDR2 YSLEER. CDR3 bases: TGCGCCAGCAGCCAAGGGGAGGGTGGGACAGATACGCAGTATTTT. Its translation is CASSQGEGGTDTQYF.

This chain joins TRBV11-3 and TRBJ2-5, with D perhaps TRBD1 or TRBD2 (6 bases each). CDR3 length equals 15 residues. The V and J ends lost 5 bases and 5 bases respectively, with 18 bases between them. Looked up from germline, CDR1 is SGHNT and CDR2 is YENEEA. CDR3 bases: TGTGCCAGCAGCCAGAGGGGGGATTTGGGGGAGACCCAGTACTTC. It codes for CASSQRGDLGETQYF.

This chain connects TRBV19 to TRBJ2-2, with unresolved D. This CDR3 region has 15 residues. The ends were cut back, 3 bases at V and 0 bases at J, with 8 bases in the middle. CDR1 is LNHDA, CDR2 SQIVND, per germline (reference sequence). CDR3 residues: CASSIGRANTGELFF. CDR3 nucleotides: TGTGCCAGTAGTATCGGACGGGCGAACACCGGGGAGCTGTTTTTT.